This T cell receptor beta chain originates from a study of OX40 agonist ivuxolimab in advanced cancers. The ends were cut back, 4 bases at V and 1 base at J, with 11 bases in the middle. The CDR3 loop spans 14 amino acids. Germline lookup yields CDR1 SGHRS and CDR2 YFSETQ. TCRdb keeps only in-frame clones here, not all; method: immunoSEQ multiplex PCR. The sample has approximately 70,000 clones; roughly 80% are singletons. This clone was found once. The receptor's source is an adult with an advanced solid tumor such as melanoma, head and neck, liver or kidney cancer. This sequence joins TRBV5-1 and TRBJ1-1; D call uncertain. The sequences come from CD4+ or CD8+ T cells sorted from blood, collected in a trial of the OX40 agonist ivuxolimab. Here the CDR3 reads CASSILDGNTEAFF. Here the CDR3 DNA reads TGCGCCAGCAGCATACTCGACGGGAACACTGAAGCTTTCTTT.